The 16 T cell receptor beta chains presented below share a single source sample, sequenced in a study of OX40 agonist ivuxolimab in advanced cancers. Receptor libraries were prepared by the immunoSEQ multiplex PCR assay. The clones in this table, taken by TCRdb from immuneACCESS, are in-frame only. Not every clone is retained; where verified, under half of the shortfall comes from an unresolved V gene, and the cause of the rest is unknown. The table for this sample lists tens of thousands of clones; about 86% of them were counted only once. The ten largest clonotypes hold over 0.9% of the sample. The sequencing used CD4+ or CD8+ T cells sorted from blood, collected in a trial of the OX40 agonist ivuxolimab. The source is an adult with an advanced solid tumor such as melanoma, head and neck, liver or kidney cancer.

This clone appeared a single time. The rearrangement links TRBV5-6 to TRBJ1-5; no clear D. CDR1 and CDR2 from the germline V gene are SGHDT and YYEEEE. The CDR3 is made up of 13 amino acids. V lost 1 base and J 6 bases, leaving 8 bases between the germline ends. This chain's CDR3 is CASSLQVSQPQHF. For the CDR3, the DNA is TGTGCCAGCAGCTTGCAGGTCAGTCAGCCCCAGCATTTT. Filled out from reference TRBV5-6 and TRBJ1-5, the complete variable domain reads DAGVTQSPTHLIKTRGQQVTLRCSPKSGHDTVSWYQQALGQGPQFIFQYYEEEERQRGNFPDRFSGHQFPNYSSELNVNALLLGDSALYLCASSLQVSQPQHFGDGTRLSIL.

The chain couples TRBV5-1 to TRBJ2-5, with a possible D match to TRBD1 (6 bases). The CDR3 length is 15 residues. V dropped 1 base and J dropped 0 bases, with 10 bases sitting between them. Per the germline V gene, CDR1 is SGHRS and CDR2 is YFSETQ. CDR3 protein: CASSLRSGDQETQYF. The DNA for the CDR3 is TGCGCCAGCAGCTTGAGGTCAGGGGACCAAGAGACCCAGTACTTC.

The sample holds a few counts of this clone. The V and J genes are TRBV5-6 and TRBJ2-1, with D unclear. The CDR3 has 15 amino acids. V was trimmed by 4 bases and J by 6 bases, leaving 17 bases between them. Looked up from germline, CDR1 is SGHDT and CDR2 is YYEEEE. CDR3 in amino acids: CASSPTVGPFNEQFF. Here the CDR3 DNA reads TGTGCCAGCAGCCCCACAGTGGGTCCGTTCAATGAGCAGTTCTTC.

The J gene is TRBJ2-1, the V gene TRBV2, with 8 positions matching TRBD1. V shed 7 bases, J shed 1 base, and the junction held 6 bases outside the gene matches. This CDR3 has 15 residues. The V gene's germline CDR1 is SNHLY and CDR2 FYNNEI. CDR3 sequence (DNA): TGTGCCAGCAAGTTCGGGACAGGTTCCTACAATGAGCAGTTCTTC. Translating it yields CASKFGTGSYNEQFF.

The rearrangement joins TRBV6-5 to TRBJ1-1; TRBD1 might be the D (6 bases). This CDR3 has 11 amino acids. Germline CDR1 MNHEY, CDR2 SVGAGI. The CDR3 loop is CAGGKGTEAFF. The CDR3, as DNA: TGTGCAGGGGGTAAGGGGACTGAAGCTTTCTTT.

V is TRBV7-2 and J is TRBJ2-4; 16 bases map to TRBD2. The V gene's germline CDR1 is SGHTA and CDR2 FQGNSA. J was trimmed by 1 base and V by 1 base; bases with no gene match: 4. The CDR3 has 19 amino acids. The CDR3 loop reads CASSLEGTSGGAAKNIQYF. The DNA for the CDR3 is TGTGCCAGCAGCTTAGAGGGGACTAGCGGGGGGGCGGCCAAAAACATTCAGTACTTC.

V and J are TRBV2 and TRBJ2-1; TRBD2 agrees at 10 bases. Germline V lookup: CDR1 SNHLY, CDR2 FYNNEI. V was pared by 6 bases and J by 8 bases, with 7 bases of the junction left unmatched. The CDR3 runs to 14 residues. CDR3 nucleotides: TGTGCCAGCAGAGAGCGGGAGGGCCAGGATGAGCAGTTCTTC. It encodes CASREREGQDEQFF.

The CDR3 protein is CSVDRGRETQYF. Written as DNA, the CDR3 is TGCAGCGTCGACAGGGGGCGAGAGACCCAGTACTTC. The rearrangement uses TRBV29-1 and TRBJ2-5, with TRBD1 matching over 10 bases. The CDR3 has 12 residues. Germline V CDR1 and CDR2: SQVTM, ANQGSEA. Unmatched junction bases numbered 2, after V lost 6 bases and J lost 4 bases.

The genes are TRBV6-1 and TRBJ2-2; D might be TRBD1 or TRBD2, each matching 6 bases. Germline V gene sequence: CDR1 MNHNS, CDR2 SASEGT. V was shortened by 4 bases and J by 5 bases, with 11 bases between the two germline ends. CDR3 length: 14 amino acids. The DNA of the CDR3 is TGTGCCAGCAGTGTTAGGGGGAGGACCGGGGAGCTGTTTTTT. Its protein product is CASSVRGRTGELFF.

This chain uses TRBV4-1 with TRBJ1-2; D perhaps matches TRBD1 (6 bases). The CDR3 has 16 amino acids. Per germline, CDR1 MGHRA and CDR2 YSYEKL. Deletions cut 0 bases from V and 3 bases from J, with 14 bases between. The CDR3 DNA reads as TGCGCCAGCAGCCAAGAATCCACAGGGTTGTACTATGGCTACACCTTC. As protein: CASSQESTGLYYGYTF.

This clone was seen just once. The chain is built from TRBV5-1 and TRBJ1-6; no firm D call. Trimming stripped 7 bases from V and 0 bases from J, with 11 bases between. The CDR3 contains 15 residues. CDR1 SGHRS and CDR2 YFSETQ come from the germline V gene. The CDR3 loop reads CASSQQSSYNSPLHF. The CDR3 DNA reads as TGCGCCAGCTCACAGCAGAGCTCCTATAATTCACCCCTCCACTTT.

The chain joins TRBV5-1 to TRBJ1-4; maybe TRBD1 (5 bases). Germline V gene lookup returns CDR1 SGHRS and CDR2 YFSETQ. This CDR3 spans 14 amino acids. V was trimmed by 1 base and J by 8 bases, leaving 12 bases between them. CDR3 sequence reads: CASSLRQGEEKLFF. The CDR3 DNA sequence: TGCGCCAGCAGCTTGAGGCAGGGAGAGGAAAAACTGTTTTTT.

V is TRBV6-1 and J is TRBJ2-5, with 7 bases fitting TRBD1. Germline trimming cut 3 bases from V and 2 bases from J; bases unmatched to any gene: 3. CDR1 is MNHNS and CDR2 is SASEGT in the germline V gene. The length of the CDR3 is 14 residues. This CDR3 reads CASSDGDSQETQYF. As DNA, the CDR3 is TGTGCCAGCAGTGACGGGGACAGTCAAGAGACCCAGTACTTC.

The V and J genes are TRBV28 and TRBJ2-7; 7 bases align to TRBD1. The CDR3 has 14 residues. V gave up 2 bases and J gave up 3 bases; unmatched junction bases: 4. The germline CDR1 and CDR2 sequences are MDHEN and SYDVKM. The CDR3 reads CASSLEGAVYEQYF. In DNA, the CDR3 is TGTGCCAGCAGTTTAGAGGGGGCGGTCTACGAGCAGTACTTC.

The CDR3 loop is CASSLGQGWDTQYF. CDR3 DNA sequence: TGTGCCAGCAGCTTGGGACAGGGCTGGGATACGCAGTATTTT. The rearrangement joins TRBV5-4 to TRBJ2-3; 7 bases line up with TRBD1. V shed 0 bases and J 6 bases; nucleotides not matched to a gene: 4. CDR1 and CDR2 from the germline V gene are SGHNT and YYREEE (reference sequence). This CDR3 is built from 14 residues. Using reference TRBV5-4 and TRBJ2-3 for the parts outside the CDR3, the full variable domain is ETGVTQSPTHLIKTRGQQVTLRCSSQSGHNTVSWYQQALGQGPQFIFQYYREEENGRGNFPPRFSGLQFPNYSSELNVNALELDDSALYLCASSLGQGWDTQYFGPGTRLTVL.

The rearrangement links TRBV18 to TRBJ1-1; possibly TRBD1 for D (6 bases). V was trimmed by 3 bases and J by 0 bases, leaving 8 bases between them. CDR3 length: 14 amino acids. The germline CDR1 and CDR2 sequences are KGHSH and LQKENI. The CDR3: CASSPGGLNTEAFF. Written as DNA, the CDR3 is TGTGCCAGCTCACCGGGGGGCTTGAACACTGAAGCTTTCTTT. Variable domain in full (rest from reference TRBV18 and TRBJ1-1): NAGVMQNPRHLVRRRGQEARLRCSPMKGHSHVYWYRQLPEEGLKFMVYLQKENIIDESGMPKERFSAEFPKEGPSILRIQQVVRGDSAAYFCASSPGGLNTEAFFGQGTRLTVV.